What follows is one T cell receptor beta chain and its context. The data were taken from a study of CD8 T cells in Susac syndrome. From blood CD8+ and CD4+ T cells, TCR beta sequences were generated. Germline V gene data show CDR1 as LNHNV and CDR2 as YYDKDF (reference sequence). The CDR3 has 14 residues. V lost 5 bases and J lost 7, with 15 bases in between. RNA was extracted with the RNeasy kit, and a quantity of about 0.45 to 1 ug was reverse transcribed using random hexamers. TCRdb reprocessed the immunoSEQ multiplex PCR reads with MiXCR, giving one entry per CDR3 protein. The sample consists of some 150,000 distinct CDR3 sequences, nearly 95% of them appearing once.

The chain carries TRBV15 and TRBJ2-1; D not certain. This sequence originates from a human donor in good health. The material sequenced was CD8+ T cells from PBMCs. CDR3 sequence (DNA): TGTGCCACCAGCCAGATAGGGCCGCGGAATGAGCAGTTCTTC. It yields the protein CATSQIGPRNEQFF.